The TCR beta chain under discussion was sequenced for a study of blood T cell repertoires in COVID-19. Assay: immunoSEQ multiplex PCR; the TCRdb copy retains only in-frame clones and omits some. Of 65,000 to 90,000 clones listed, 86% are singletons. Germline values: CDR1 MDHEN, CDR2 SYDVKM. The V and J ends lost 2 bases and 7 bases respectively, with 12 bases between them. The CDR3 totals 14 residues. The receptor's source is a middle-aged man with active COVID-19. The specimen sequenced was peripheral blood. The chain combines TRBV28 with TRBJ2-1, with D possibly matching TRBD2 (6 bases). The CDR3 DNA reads TGTGCCAGCAGTTTAGGAAATGGGGGGAATGAGCAGTTCTTC. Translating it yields CASSLGNGGNEQFF.